A selection of T cell receptor beta chains follows, all from one sample in a study of shared clonotypes between healthy human individuals. This table comes from immunoSEQ multiplex PCR, and its TCRdb copy is limited to in-frame clones, with some not included. The sample contains under 1,900,000 clones, 97% to 99% of which appear only once. What was sequenced was naive CD4+ T cells sorted from blood. The receptors were sampled from a man younger than 45 in good health. The CDR3 runs from the conserved cysteine through the conserved F or W.

v_call | cdr3_aa
TRBV9 | CASSAPLGLAGGGGMSTDTQYF
TRBV11-2 | CASSDSRANTEAFF
TRBV9 | CASSVQTRQIAGANVLTF
TRBV2 | CASSEGTYYEQYF
TRBV5-6 | CASSRDRGTDTQYF
TRBV5-1 | CASSFMPRIGTGSREAFF
TRBV6-1 | CASSDRGTNEKLFF
TRBV9 | CASSVVSGLTGELFF
TRBV28 | CASSARGPDSYEQYF
TRBV5-1 | CASSLVGGGGTGELFF
TRBV7-2 | CASSRGGLMVGFF
TRBV7-9 | CASSRFVGLGEGLNEQFF
TRBV28 | CASSSGLAQQYF
TRBV11-2 | CASSLAFDYEQYF
TRBV5-1 | CASSPSGQETQYF
TRBV7-2 | CASSLMGDGEQFF
TRBV5-8 | CASSLGPIYEQYF
TRBV5-1 | CASGYDESPQYF
TRBV28 | CATSLTVTYEQYF
TRBV5-4 | CTVGSYNEQFF
TRBV4-3 | CASSQRGVETQYF
TRBV7-2 | CASSLRQGHSGANVLTF
TRBV9 | CASSVQAGNTEAFF
TRBV10-3 | CAISPGTRIPYEQYF
TRBV30 | CAGGSTNQPQHF
TRBV7-9 | CASSPPGRYGEQYF
TRBV2 | CASSRTTSTDTQYF
TRBV28 | CASSLRQGGGNQPQHF
TRBV10-3 | CAISESGQPGELFF
TRBV11-3 | CASSLDAGEAFF
TRBV2 | CASLGGHPAEQFF
TRBV5-1 | CASSLVGNTVDTQYF
TRBV14 | CASSQLAGLPNTGELFF
TRBV12-5 | CASGLKGQGINYGYTF
TRBV19 | CASSGKGQSYYEQYF
TRBV7-9 | CASSFGRNSGQTDTQYF
TRBV5-4 | CASSLRGRTTEAFF
TRBV27 | CASRGLAGGKETQYF
TRBV18 | CASSPQGEDTQYF
TRBV5-1 | CASSNPTGDTQYF
TRBV5-1 | CASSLGAGVRNEQFF
TRBV6-5 | CASSYSGGASYGYTF
TRBV7-9 | CASSSVVRAVETQYF
TRBV7-9 | CASSNRGQGTTYNEQFF
TRBV30 | CAWRGRGIGAFF
TRBV6-1 | CASSESGGTGRTQYF